This entry concerns a single T cell receptor (beta chain). Clones were read by immunoSEQ multiplex PCR, and TCRdb kept only the in-frame ones, dropping some. The data show fewer than 300,000 clones, about four fifths seen once. CDR1 MNHEY and CDR2 SVGEGT come from the germline V gene. Trimming took off 5 bases at V and 5 bases at J, with 15 bases between the two ends. This CDR3 is built from 15 residues. This sample was included in a study of blood T cell repertoires in COVID-19. This clonotype originated in a person in their 70s with COVID-19, enrolled during active disease. The rearrangement links TRBV6-2 or TRBV6-3 to TRBJ1-4, with a possible D match to TRBD1 (6 bases). The sample taken for sequencing was peripheral blood. CDR3 nucleotides: TGTGCCAGCAGTCGTTACAGGGCCCCAAATGAAAAACTGTTTTTT. Translating gives CASSRYRAPNEKLFF.